Below, 9 T cell receptor beta chains from the same sample are listed, as sequenced in a study of T cell responses to AZD1222 COVID-19 vaccine. Measured with immunoSEQ multiplex PCR; TCRdb has only the in-frame clones, and not every one. Of approximately 120,000 clones in the sample, about nine tenths were seen once. The input for sequencing was peripheral blood, taken on day 0 of AZD1222 vaccination. Every receptor here comes from an adult in good health.

The rearrangement links TRBV19 to TRBJ1-2; possible D gene TRBD1, 6 bases. In germline, CDR1 is LNHDA, CDR2 SQIVND (reference sequence). Deletions cut 5 bases from V and 2 bases from J, with 15 bases between. The CDR3 spans 15 residues. CDR3 bases: TGTGCCAGTAGTTACGGACAGAGACCAAACTATGGCTACACCTTC. Its translation is CASSYGQRPNYGYTF.

This clone was counted ten times or more. The CDR3 loop is CASRGRGEDWTEAFF. The CDR3 nucleotides read TGTGCCAGCAGGGGGAGGGGAGAGGATTGGACTGAAGCTTTCTTT. V is TRBV7-6 and J is TRBJ1-1, with D possibly being TRBD1 (5 bases). CDR3 length: 15 amino acids. V lost 6 bases and J 5 bases, leaving 19 bases between the germline ends. Germline CDR1 SGHVS, CDR2 FNYEAQ.

This chain links TRBV4-1 with TRBJ2-3; tentatively, D is TRBD2 (6 bases). This CDR3 has 22 residues. Trimming stripped 3 bases from V and 0 bases from J, with 31 bases between. Germline loops: CDR1 MGHRA, CDR2 YSYEKL. CDR3 bases: TGCGCCAGCAGCCACCTTAAAAAAAACTTCCAAAAGGGGACTTACAGCACAGATACGCAGTATTTT. Its protein is CASSHLKKNFQKGTYSTDTQYF.

The chain links TRBV3-1 (or the pseudogene TRBV3-2) to TRBJ2-1; D remains ambiguous. CDR3 size: 14 residues. Per germline, CDR1 LGHDT and CDR2 YNNKEL (reference sequence). Trimming took off 3 bases at V and 0 bases at J, with 6 bases between the two ends. CDR3 sequence reads: CASSQANSYNEQFF. The CDR3 DNA sequence: TGTGCCAGCAGCCAGGCCAACTCCTACAATGAGCAGTTCTTC.

The chain recombines TRBV12-3 or TRBV12-4 with TRBJ2-2; D is unclear. There are 13 residues in the CDR3. V was clipped by 7 bases and J by 6 bases, with 12 bases between them. The CDR3 DNA sequence: TGTGCCAGCAAAGTGGCGAATGCCGGGGAGCTGTTTTTT. Amino acids: CASKVANAGELFF.

The V and J genes are TRBV29-1 and TRBJ2-3, with a possible D match to TRBD2 (7 bases). Between the trimmed V and J ends, which lost 6 bases and 4 bases, there was a span of 23 bases. This CDR3 contains 16 residues. CDR1 and CDR2 from the germline V gene are SQVTM and ANQGSEA. DNA of the CDR3: TGCAGCGTCCCACTCCTGGGGGGGGCCAGGGCAGATACGCAGTATTTT. It specifies CSVPLLGGARADTQYF.

The chain employs TRBV12-5 and TRBJ1-1, with a tentative D call TRBD1 (5 bases). V was trimmed by 4 bases and J by 3 bases, leaving 12 bases between them. CDR3 size: 14 residues. The germline gives CDR1 LGHNT, CDR2 FRNRAP. The CDR3 sequence is CASGSREEDTEAFF. The CDR3 DNA is TGTGCTAGTGGTTCCAGGGAGGAGGACACTGAAGCTTTCTTT.

The rearrangement links TRBV5-1 to TRBJ2-3; 7 bases align to TRBD2. The CDR3 runs to 15 residues. V lost 4 bases to trimming and J lost 2 bases; unmatched junction nucleotides: 7. Germline V CDR1 and CDR2: SGHRS, YFSETQ. The chain's CDR3 is CASSRRGESTDTQYF. The CDR3 DNA reads as TGCGCCAGCAGCCGCCGGGGGGAGTCCACAGATACGCAGTATTTT.

The chain joins TRBV19 to TRBJ1-5, with 7 bases fitting TRBD1. Germline assignment: CDR1 LNHDA and CDR2 SQIVND (reference sequence). Trimming cost V 3 bases and J 3 bases; bases outside gene matches: 2. The CDR3 runs to 14 residues. In DNA form, the CDR3 reads TGTGCCAGTAGTATCAGGGGGTACAATCAGCCCCAGCATTTT. This codes for CASSIRGYNQPQHF.